The next 4 T cell receptor beta chains were all read from a single sample in a study of blood T cell repertoires in COVID-19. The method was immunoSEQ multiplex PCR; TCRdb's version includes in-frame clones alone and lacks a portion of them. In the table there are about 210,000 clones, about 83% of which are singletons. The sequencing sample was made of peripheral blood. The receptor source for this set is a man between 45 and 60 years old with active or convalescent COVID-19.

The chain recombines TRBV19 with TRBJ1-4; 7 nucleotides align to TRBD1. Trimming took 5 bases from V and 2 from J; bases not matched to a gene: 2. The CDR3 covers 14 residues. Germline V gives CDR1 LNHDA, CDR2 SQIVND (reference sequence). The CDR3 coding sequence is TGTGCCAGTAGTGAGGGGGCTACTAATGAAAAACTGTTTTTT. It translates to CASSEGATNEKLFF.

V usage is TRBV6-5 and J usage is TRBJ1-5, with D possibly being TRBD1 (6 bases). The germline V gene has CDR1 MNHEY and CDR2 SVGAGI. The CDR3 has 14 amino acids. V shed 7 bases and J shed 7 bases, with 17 bases lying between them. Here the CDR3 DNA reads TGTGCCAGCACCCTTGGGGCAGGGGTACAGCCCCAGCATTTT. It is translated as CASTLGAGVQPQHF.

V and J are TRBV15 and TRBJ1-5; 10 positions match TRBD1. Germline-derived CDR1 and CDR2 are LNHNV and YYDKDF (reference sequence). V shed 0 bases, J shed 4 bases, and the junction held 9 bases outside the gene matches. This CDR3 comprises 18 residues. CDR3 amino acids: CATSRDIGTGERNQPQHF. CDR3 DNA: TGTGCCACCAGCAGAGACATCGGGACAGGGGAGAGGAATCAGCCCCAGCATTTT. The variable domain in full, with the rest retrieved from reference TRBV15 and TRBJ1-5, is DAMVIQNPRYQVTQFGKPVTLSCSQTLNHNVMYWYQQKSSQAPKLLFHYYDKDFNNEADTPDNFQSRRPNTSFCFLDIRSPGLGDTAMYLCATSRDIGTGERNQPQHFGDGTRLSIL.

The chain carries TRBV11-2 and TRBJ2-5; TRBD2 agrees at 9 bases. The CDR3 is made up of 12 amino acids. Trimming cost V 6 bases and J 6 bases; bases outside gene matches: 2. The germline gives CDR1 SGHAT, CDR2 FQNNGV. The CDR3 DNA reads TGTGCCAGCAGTAGCGGGGGAAAGACCCAGTACTTC. Protein sequence: CASSSGGKTQYF.